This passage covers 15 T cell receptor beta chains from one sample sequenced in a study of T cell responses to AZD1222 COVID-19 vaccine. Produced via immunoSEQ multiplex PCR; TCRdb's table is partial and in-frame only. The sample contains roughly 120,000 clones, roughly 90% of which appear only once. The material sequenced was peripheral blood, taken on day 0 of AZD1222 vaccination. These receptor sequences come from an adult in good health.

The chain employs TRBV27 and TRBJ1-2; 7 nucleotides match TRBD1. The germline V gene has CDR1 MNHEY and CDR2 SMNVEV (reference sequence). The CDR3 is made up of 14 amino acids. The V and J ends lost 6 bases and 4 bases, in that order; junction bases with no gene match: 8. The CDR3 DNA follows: TGTGCCAGCAGATCTACCGGGACAGCCTATGGCTACACCTTC. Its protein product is CASRSTGTAYGYTF.

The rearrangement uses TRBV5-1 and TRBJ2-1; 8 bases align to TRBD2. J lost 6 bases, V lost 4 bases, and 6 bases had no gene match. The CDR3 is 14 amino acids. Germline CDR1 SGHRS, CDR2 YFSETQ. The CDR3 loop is CASSGGTRPNEQFF. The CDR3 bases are TGCGCCAGCAGCGGCGGGACTAGACCCAATGAGCAGTTCTTC. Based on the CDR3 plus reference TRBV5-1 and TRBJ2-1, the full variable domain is KAGVTQTPRYLIKTRGQQVTLSCSPISGHRSVSWYQQTPGQGLQFLFEYFSETQRNKGNFPGRFSGRQFSNSRSEMNVSTLELGDSALYLCASSGGTRPNEQFFGPGTRLTVL.

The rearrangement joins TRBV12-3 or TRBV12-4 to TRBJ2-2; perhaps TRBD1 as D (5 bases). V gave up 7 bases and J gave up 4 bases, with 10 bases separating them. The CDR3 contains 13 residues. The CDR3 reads CASNQGSTGELFF. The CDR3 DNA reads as TGTGCCAGCAACCAGGGAAGCACCGGGGAGCTGTTTTTT.

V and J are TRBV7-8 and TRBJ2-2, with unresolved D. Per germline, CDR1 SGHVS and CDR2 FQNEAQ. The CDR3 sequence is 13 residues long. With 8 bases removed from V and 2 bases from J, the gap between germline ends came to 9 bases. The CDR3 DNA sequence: TGTGCCAGCTGGCACCGAAACACCGGGGAGCTGTTTTTT. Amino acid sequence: CASWHRNTGELFF. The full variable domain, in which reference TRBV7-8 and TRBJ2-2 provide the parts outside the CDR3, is GAGVSQSPRYKVAKRGQDVALRCDPISGHVSLFWYQQALGQGPEFLTYFQNEAQLDKSGLPSDRFFAERPEGSVSTLKIQRTQQEDSAVYLCASWHRNTGELFFGEGSRLTVL.

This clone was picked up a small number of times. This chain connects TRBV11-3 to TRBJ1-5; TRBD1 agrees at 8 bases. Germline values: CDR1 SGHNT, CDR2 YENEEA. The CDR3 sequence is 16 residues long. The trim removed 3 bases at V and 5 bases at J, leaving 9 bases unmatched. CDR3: CASSFRRGLPYQPQHF. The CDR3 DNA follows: TGTGCCAGCAGCTTCCGCAGGGGGCTACCGTATCAGCCCCAGCATTTT.

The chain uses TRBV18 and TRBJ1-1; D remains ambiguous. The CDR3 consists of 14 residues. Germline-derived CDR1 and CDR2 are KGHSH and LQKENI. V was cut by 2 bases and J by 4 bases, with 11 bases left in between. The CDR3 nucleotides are TGTGCCAGCTCACCAGCTTGGAGCGCCACTGAAGCTTTCTTT. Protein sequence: CASSPAWSATEAFF.

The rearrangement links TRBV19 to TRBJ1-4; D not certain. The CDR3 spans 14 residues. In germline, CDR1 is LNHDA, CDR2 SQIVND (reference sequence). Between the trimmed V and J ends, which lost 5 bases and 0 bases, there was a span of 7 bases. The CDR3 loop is CASSSGATNEKLFF. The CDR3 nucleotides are TGTGCCAGTAGTTCCGGGGCAACTAATGAAAAACTGTTTTTT.

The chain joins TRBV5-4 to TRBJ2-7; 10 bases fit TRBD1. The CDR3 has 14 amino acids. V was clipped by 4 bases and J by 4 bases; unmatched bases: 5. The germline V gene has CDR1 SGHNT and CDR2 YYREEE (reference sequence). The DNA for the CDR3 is TGTGCCAGCAGCCCTAGACAGGGGGCGTACGAGCAGTACTTC. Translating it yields CASSPRQGAYEQYF.

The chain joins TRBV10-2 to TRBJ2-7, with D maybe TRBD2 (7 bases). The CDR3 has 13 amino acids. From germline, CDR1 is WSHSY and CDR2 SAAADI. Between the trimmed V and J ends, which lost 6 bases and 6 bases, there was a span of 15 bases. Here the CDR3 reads CASRDSSGGEQYF. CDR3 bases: TGCGCCAGCAGGGACAGTTCGGGAGGCGAGCAGTACTTC.

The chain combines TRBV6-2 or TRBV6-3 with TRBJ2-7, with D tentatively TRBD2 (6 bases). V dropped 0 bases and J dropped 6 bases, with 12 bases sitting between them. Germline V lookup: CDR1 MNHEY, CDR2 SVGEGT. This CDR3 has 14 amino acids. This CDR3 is CASSYSIKEGEQYF. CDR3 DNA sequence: TGTGCCAGCAGTTACTCGATAAAGGAGGGCGAGCAGTACTTC.

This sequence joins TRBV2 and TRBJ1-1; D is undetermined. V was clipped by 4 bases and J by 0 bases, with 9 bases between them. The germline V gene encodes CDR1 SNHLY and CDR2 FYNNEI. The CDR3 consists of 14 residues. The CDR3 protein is CASSVRALNTEAFF. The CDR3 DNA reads TGTGCCAGCAGTGTTAGGGCTCTGAACACTGAAGCTTTCTTT.

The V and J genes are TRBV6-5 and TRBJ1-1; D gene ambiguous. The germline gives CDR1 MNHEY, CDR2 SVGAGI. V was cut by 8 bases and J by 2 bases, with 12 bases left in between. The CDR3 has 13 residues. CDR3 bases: TGTGCCAGCGGAAGTGGTCTCAACACTGAAGCTTTCTTT. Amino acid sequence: CASGSGLNTEAFF.

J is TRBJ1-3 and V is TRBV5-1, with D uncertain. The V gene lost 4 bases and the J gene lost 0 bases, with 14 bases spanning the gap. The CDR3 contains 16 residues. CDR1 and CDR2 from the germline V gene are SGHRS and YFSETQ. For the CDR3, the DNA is TGCGCCAGCAGCCCCTACAGTCCCAGCTCTGGAAACACCATATATTTT. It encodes CASSPYSPSSGNTIYF. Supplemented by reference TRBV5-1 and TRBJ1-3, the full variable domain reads KAGVTQTPRYLIKTRGQQVTLSCSPISGHRSVSWYQQTPGQGLQFLFEYFSETQRNKGNFPGRFSGRQFSNSRSEMNVSTLELGDSALYLCASSPYSPSSGNTIYFGEGSWLTVV.

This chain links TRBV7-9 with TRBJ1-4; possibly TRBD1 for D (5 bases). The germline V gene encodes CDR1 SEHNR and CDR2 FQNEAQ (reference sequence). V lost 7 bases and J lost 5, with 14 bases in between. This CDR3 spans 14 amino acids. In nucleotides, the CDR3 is TGTGCCAGCACCAAGGGGAACTCGAATGAAAAACTGTTTTTT. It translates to CASTKGNSNEKLFF.

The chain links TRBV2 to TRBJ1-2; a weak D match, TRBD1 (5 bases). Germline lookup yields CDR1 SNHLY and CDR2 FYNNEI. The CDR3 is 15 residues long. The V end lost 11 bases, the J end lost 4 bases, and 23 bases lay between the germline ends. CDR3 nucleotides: TGTGCCGGAAGAGGGACTGAGGGCTATGGCTATGGCTACACCTTC. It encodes CAGRGTEGYGYGYTF.